This T cell receptor beta chain emerged from a study of blood T cell repertoires in COVID-19. Participants were placed into cohorts based on the clinical history they reported. Each exposed participant met a COVID-19 case in the 2 weeks preceding study entry. Libraries were prepared by immunoSEQ multiplex PCR; TCRdb keeps only in-frame clonotypes and omits some of them. The sample contains about 320,000 clones, 85% to 95% of which appear only once. The TCR originated in a woman aged 25 to 39 who had been exposed to COVID-19. Source material: PBMCs or T cells enriched from blood (not recorded which).

The CDR3 DNA is TGCAGTGCGGGACAGGGCCATGGCTACACCTTC. Translated, it gives CSAGQGHGYTF. The chain has TRBV20-1 and TRBJ1-2; 9 positions agree with TRBD1. The V segment lost 6 bases and the J segment 6 bases; nucleotides outside the gene matches: 2. The length of the CDR3 is 11 residues. Germline CDR1 DFQATT, CDR2 SNEGSKA (reference sequence).